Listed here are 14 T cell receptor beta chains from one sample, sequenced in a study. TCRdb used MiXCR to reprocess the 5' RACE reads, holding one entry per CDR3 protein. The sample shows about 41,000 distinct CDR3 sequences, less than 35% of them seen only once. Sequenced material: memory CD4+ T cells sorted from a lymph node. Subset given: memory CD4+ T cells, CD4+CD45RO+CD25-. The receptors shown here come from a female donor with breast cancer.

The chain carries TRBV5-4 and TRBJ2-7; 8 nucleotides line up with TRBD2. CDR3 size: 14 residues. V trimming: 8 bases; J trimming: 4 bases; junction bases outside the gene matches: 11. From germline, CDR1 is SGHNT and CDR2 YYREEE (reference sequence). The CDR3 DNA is TGTGCCAGTGGGAGCGGGAGCGACAGGTACGAGCAGTACTTC. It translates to CASGSGSDRYEQYF.

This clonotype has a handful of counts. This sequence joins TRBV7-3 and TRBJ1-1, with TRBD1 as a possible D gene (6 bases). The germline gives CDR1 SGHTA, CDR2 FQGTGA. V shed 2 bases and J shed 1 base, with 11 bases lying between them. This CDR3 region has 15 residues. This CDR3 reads CASSLSGGRNTEAFF. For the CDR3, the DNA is TGTGCCAGCAGCTTATCTGGGGGCCGGAACACTGAAGCTTTCTTT. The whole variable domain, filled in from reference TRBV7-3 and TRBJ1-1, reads GAGVSQTPSNKVTEKGKYVELRCDPISGHTALYWYRQSLGQGPEFLIYFQGTGAADDSGLPNDRFFAVRPEGSVSTLKIQRTERGDSAVYLCASSLSGGRNTEAFFGQGTRLTVV.

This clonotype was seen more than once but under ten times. This chain's CDR3 is CASSYSPYTSGSIYNEQFF. The CDR3 DNA sequence: TGTGCCAGCAGTTACTCGCCCTATACTAGCGGGAGTATCTACAATGAGCAGTTCTTC. The V call is TRBV6-5, the J call TRBJ2-1; 11 bases map to TRBD2. The CDR3 contains 19 residues. V was clipped by 0 bases and J by 3 bases; unmatched bases: 10. Germline V gene lookup returns CDR1 MNHEY and CDR2 SVGAGI.

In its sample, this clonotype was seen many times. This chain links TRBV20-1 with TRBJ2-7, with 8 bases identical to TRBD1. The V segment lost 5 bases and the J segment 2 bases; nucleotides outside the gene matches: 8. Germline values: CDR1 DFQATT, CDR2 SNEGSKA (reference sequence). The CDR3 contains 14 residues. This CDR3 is CSASPGTGPYEQYF. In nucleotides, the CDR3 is TGCAGTGCTTCACCCGGGACAGGTCCCTACGAGCAGTACTTC.

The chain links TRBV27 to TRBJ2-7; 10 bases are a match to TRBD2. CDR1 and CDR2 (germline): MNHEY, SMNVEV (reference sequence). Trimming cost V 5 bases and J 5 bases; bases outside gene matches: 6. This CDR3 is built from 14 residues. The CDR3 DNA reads TGTGCCAGCAGTCCAACTAGCGGGATCAACGAGCAGTACTTC. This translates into CASSPTSGINEQYF.

CDR3 in DNA: TGTGCCAGCAGCTTAAGCAGGGGCGCTAATGAAAAACTGTTTTTT. It translates to CASSLSRGANEKLFF. V usage is TRBV11-2 and J usage is TRBJ1-4, with D possibly matching TRBD1 (6 bases). CDR3 length: 15 residues. Per the germline V gene, CDR1 is SGHAT and CDR2 is FQNNGV. V lost 2 bases to trimming and J lost 3 bases, with 10 bases between them.

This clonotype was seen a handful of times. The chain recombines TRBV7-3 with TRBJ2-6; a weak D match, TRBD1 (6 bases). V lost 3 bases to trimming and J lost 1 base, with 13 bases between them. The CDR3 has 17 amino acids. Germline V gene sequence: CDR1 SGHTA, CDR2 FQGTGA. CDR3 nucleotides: TGTGCCAGCAGCTTTGGGGGCCTCCGTTCTGGGGCCAACGTCCTGACTTTC. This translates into CASSFGGLRSGANVLTF.

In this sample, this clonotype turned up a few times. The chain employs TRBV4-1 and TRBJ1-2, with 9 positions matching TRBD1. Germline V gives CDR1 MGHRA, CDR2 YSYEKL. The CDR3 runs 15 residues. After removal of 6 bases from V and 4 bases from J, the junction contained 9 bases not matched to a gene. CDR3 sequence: CASSPTDRGSYGYTF. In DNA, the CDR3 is TGCGCCAGCAGTCCAACGGACAGGGGTAGCTATGGCTACACCTTC.

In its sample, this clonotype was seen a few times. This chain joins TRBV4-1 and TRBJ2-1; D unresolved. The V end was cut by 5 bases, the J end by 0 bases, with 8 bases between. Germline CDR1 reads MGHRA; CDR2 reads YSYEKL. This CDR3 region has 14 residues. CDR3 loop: CASSLSTSYNEQFF. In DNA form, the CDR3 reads TGCGCCAGCAGCTTATCAACCTCCTACAATGAGCAGTTCTTC.

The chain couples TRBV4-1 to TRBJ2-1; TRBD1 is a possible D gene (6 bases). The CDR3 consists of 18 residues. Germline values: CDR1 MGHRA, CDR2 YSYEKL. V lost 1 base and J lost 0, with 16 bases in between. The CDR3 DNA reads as TGCGCCAGCAGCCAAGTCACTTTAGGACAGAGCTCCTACAATGAGCAGTTCTTC. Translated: CASSQVTLGQSSYNEQFF.

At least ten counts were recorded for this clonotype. CDR3: CSVGQGVGNTIYF. Written as DNA, the CDR3 is TGCAGCGTCGGACAGGGGGTTGGAAACACCATATATTTT. The V and J genes are TRBV29-1 and TRBJ1-3, with 10 bases aligning to TRBD1. The CDR3 is 13 amino acids. Germline lookup yields CDR1 SQVTM and CDR2 ANQGSEA. The trim removed 6 bases at V and 3 bases at J, leaving 2 bases unmatched.

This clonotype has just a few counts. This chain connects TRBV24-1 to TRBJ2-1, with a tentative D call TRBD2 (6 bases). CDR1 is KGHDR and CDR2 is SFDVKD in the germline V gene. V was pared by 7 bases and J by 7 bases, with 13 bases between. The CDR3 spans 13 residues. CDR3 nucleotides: TGTGCCACCAGCGGGGTGGGGGGAAATGAGCAGTTCTTC. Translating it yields CATSGVGGNEQFF.

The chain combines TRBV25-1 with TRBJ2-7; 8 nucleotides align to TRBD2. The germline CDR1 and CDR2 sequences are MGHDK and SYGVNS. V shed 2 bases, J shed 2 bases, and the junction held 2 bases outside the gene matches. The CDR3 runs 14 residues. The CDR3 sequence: CASSETSGAYEQYF. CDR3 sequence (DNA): TGTGCCAGCAGTGAAACTAGCGGAGCCTACGAGCAGTACTTC.

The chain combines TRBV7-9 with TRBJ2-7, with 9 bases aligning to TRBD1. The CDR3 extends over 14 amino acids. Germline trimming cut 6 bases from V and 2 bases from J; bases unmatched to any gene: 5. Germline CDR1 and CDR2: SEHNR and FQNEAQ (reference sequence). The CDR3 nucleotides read TGTGCCAGCAGTTACGGACAGGGGACCTACGAGCAGTACTTC. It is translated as CASSYGQGTYEQYF.